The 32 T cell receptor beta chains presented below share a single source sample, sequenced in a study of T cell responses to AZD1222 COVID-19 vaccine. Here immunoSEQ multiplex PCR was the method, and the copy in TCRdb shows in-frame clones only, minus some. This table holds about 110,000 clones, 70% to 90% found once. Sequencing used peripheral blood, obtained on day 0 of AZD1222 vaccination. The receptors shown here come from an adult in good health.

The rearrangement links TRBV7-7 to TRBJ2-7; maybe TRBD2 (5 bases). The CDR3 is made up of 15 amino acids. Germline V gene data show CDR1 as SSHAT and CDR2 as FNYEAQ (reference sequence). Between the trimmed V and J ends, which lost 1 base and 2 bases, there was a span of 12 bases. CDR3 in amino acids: CASSLGAGPTYEQYF. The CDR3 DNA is TGTGCCAGCAGCTTAGGCGCGGGTCCAACCTACGAGCAGTACTTC.

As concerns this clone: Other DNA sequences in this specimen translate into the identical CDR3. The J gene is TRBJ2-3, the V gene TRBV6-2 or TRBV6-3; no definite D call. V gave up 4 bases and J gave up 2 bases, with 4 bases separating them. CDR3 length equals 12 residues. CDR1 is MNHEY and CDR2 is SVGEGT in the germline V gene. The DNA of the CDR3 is TGTGCCAGCAGTTCATCCACAGATACGCAGTATTTT. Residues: CASSSSTDTQYF.

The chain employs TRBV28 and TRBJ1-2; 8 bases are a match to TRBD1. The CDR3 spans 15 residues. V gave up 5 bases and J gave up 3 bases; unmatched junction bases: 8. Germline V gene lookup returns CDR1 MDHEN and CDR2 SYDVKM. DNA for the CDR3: TGTGCCAGCAGTCCGGGGACAGGAGGGTACTATGGCTACACCTTC. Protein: CASSPGTGGYYGYTF.

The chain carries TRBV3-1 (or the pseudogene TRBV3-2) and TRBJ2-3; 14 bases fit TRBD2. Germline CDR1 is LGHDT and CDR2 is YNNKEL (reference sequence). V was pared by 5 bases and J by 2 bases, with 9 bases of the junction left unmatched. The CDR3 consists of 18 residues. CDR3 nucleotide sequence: TGTGCCAGCAGCGAAAACCGACTAGCGGGGGGGTACACAGATACGCAGTATTTT. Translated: CASSENRLAGGYTDTQYF.

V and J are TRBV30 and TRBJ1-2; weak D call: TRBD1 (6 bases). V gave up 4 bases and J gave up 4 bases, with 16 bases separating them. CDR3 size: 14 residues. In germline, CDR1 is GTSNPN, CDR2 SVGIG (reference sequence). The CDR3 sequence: CAWTLGQPRYGYTF. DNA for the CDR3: TGTGCCTGGACCCTAGGACAGCCTCGCTATGGCTACACCTTC.

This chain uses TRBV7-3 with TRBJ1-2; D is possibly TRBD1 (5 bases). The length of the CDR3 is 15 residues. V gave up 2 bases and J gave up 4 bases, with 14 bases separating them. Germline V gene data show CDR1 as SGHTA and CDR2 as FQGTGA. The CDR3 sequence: CASSLSAREGYGYTF. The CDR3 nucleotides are TGTGCCAGCAGCTTATCGGCCAGGGAGGGCTATGGCTACACCTTC.

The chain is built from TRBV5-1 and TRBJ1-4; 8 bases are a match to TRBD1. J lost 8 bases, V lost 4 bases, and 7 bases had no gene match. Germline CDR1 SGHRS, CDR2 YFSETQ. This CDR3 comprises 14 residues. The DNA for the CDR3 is TGCGCCAGCAGCCCCGGACAGGGAAAAGAAAAACTGTTTTTT. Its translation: CASSPGQGKEKLFF.

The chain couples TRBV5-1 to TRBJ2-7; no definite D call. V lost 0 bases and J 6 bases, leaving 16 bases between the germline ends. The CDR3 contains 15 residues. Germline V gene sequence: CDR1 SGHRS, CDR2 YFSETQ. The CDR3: CASSLVGLPSGEQYF. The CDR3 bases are TGCGCCAGCAGCTTGGTAGGCCTCCCGTCGGGCGAGCAGTACTTC.

CDR3 sequence: CASSSPTGGEDGYTF. CDR3 DNA: TGTGCCAGCAGTTCACCGACAGGGGGTGAAGATGGCTACACCTTC. This rearrangement joins TRBV28 to TRBJ1-2; TRBD1 matches 9 bases. With 4 bases clipped from V and 6 bases from J, the junction kept 9 bases outside the gene matches. CDR3 size: 15 residues. Per germline, CDR1 MDHEN and CDR2 SYDVKM.

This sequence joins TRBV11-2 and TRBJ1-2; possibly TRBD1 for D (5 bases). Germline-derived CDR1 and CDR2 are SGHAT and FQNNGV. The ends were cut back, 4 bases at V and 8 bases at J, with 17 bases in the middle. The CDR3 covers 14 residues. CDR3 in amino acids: CASSSLRGAWGYTF. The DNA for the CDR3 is TGTGCCAGCAGCTCATTGCGGGGCGCTTGGGGCTACACCTTC.

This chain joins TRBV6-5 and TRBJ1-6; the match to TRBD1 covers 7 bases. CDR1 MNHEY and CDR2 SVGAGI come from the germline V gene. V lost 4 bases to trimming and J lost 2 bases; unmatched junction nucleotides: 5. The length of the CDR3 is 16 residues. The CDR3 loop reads CASSSTGTAYNSPLHF. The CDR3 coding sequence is TGTGCCAGCAGTTCCACCGGGACAGCCTATAATTCACCCCTCCACTTT.

The CDR3 loop is CASSQDRGNQPQHF. CDR3 bases: TGCGCCAGCAGCCAAGACAGGGGCAATCAGCCCCAGCATTTT. This sequence joins TRBV4-3 and TRBJ1-5; TRBD1 is a possible D gene (5 bases). The germline V and J ends were trimmed by 0 bases and 2 bases, with 5 bases remaining between them. Per germline, CDR1 LGHNA and CDR2 YSLEER. This CDR3 comprises 14 residues.

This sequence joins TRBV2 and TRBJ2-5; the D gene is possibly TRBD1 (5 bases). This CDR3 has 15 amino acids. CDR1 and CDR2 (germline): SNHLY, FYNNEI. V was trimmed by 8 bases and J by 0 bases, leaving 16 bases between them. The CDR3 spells CASEPGYSHQETQYF. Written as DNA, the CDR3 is TGTGCCAGCGAACCAGGGTATTCCCACCAAGAGACCCAGTACTTC.

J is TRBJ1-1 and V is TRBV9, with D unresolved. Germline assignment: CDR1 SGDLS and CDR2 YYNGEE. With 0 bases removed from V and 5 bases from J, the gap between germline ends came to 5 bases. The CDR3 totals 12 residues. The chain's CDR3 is CASSVVGTEAFF. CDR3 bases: TGTGCCAGCAGCGTAGTAGGGACTGAAGCTTTCTTT.

This chain's CDR3 is CASSLAGAGEQYF. For the CDR3, the DNA is TGTGCCAGCAGCTTAGCGGGGGCGGGAGAGCAGTACTTC. The chain recombines TRBV7-2 with TRBJ2-7, with D perhaps TRBD1 or TRBD2 (6 bases each). The CDR3 length is 13 residues. The germline V and J ends were trimmed by 0 bases and 7 bases, with 10 bases remaining between them. The germline gives CDR1 SGHTA, CDR2 FQGNSA.

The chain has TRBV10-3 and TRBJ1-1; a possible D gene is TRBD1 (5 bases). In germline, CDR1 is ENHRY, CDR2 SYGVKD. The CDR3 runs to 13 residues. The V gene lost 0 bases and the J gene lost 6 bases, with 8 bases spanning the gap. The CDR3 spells CAISESRGAEAFF. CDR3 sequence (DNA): TGTGCCATCAGTGAGTCGAGGGGTGCTGAAGCTTTCTTT.

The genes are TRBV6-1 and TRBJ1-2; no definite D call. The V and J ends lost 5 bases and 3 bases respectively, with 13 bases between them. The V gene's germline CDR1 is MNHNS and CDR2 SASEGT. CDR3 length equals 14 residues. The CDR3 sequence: CASSSAQGDYGYTF. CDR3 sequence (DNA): TGTGCCAGCAGTTCAGCCCAAGGAGACTATGGCTACACCTTC.

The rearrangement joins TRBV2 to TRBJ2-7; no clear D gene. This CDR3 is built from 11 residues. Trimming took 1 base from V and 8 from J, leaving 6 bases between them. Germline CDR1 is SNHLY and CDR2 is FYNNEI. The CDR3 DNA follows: TGTGCCAGCAGTGAAGTACAGAAGCAGTACTTC. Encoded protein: CASSEVQKQYF.

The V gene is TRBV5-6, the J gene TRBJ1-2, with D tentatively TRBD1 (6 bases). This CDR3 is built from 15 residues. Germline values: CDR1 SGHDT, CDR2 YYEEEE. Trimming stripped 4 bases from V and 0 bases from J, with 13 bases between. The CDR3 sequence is CASSLWTVPNYGYTF. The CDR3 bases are TGTGCCAGCAGCCTATGGACAGTCCCTAACTATGGCTACACCTTC.

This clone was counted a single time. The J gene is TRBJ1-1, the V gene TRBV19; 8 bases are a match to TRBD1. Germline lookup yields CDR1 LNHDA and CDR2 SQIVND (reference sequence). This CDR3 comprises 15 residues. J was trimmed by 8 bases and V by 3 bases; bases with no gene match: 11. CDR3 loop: CASSIRSGTGGEAFF. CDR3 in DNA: TGTGCCAGTAGTATTCGCTCCGGGACAGGAGGGGAAGCTTTCTTT.

CDR3 in amino acids: CASSPFTGTTNEKLFF. Written as DNA, the CDR3 is TGTGCCAGCAGCCCATTTACAGGGACAACTAATGAAAAACTGTTTTTT. This chain links TRBV7-6 with TRBJ1-4; TRBD1 is a possible D gene (6 bases). The CDR3 consists of 16 residues. V dropped 5 bases and J dropped 0 bases, with 13 bases sitting between them. Germline lookup yields CDR1 SGHVS and CDR2 FNYEAQ.

Written as DNA, the CDR3 is TGTGCCAGCAGCCCGCCGGGGAGAAGCTATAATTCACCCCTCCACTTT. Residues: CASSPPGRSYNSPLHF. V gene TRBV7-9 combines with J gene TRBJ1-6; D is unresolved. Germline loops: CDR1 SEHNR, CDR2 FQNEAQ (reference sequence). CDR3 size: 16 residues. Deletions cut 5 bases from V and 3 bases from J, with 14 bases between.

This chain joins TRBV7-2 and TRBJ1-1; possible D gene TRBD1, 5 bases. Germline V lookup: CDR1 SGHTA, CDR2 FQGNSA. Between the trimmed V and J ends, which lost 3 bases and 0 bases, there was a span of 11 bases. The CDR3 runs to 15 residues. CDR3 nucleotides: TGTGCCAGCAGCTTGAGCTGGGGGGTGAACACTGAAGCTTTCTTT. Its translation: CASSLSWGVNTEAFF. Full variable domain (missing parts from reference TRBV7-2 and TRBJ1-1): GAGVSQSPSNKVTEKGKDVELRCDPISGHTALYWYRQSLGQGLEFLIYFQGNSAPDKSGLPSDRFSAERTGGSVSTLTIQRTQQEDSAVYLCASSLSWGVNTEAFFGQGTRLTVV.

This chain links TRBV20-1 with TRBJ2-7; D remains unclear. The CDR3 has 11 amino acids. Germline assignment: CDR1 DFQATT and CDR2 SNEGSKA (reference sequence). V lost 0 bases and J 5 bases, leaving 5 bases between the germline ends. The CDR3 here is CSARDRNEQYF. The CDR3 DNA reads TGCAGTGCTAGAGATCGCAACGAGCAGTACTTC.

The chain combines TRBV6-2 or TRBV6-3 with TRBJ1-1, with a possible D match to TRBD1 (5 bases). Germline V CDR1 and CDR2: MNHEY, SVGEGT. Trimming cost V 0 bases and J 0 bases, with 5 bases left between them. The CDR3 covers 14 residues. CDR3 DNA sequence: TGTGCCAGCAGTTACTCGACAGTGAACACTGAAGCTTTCTTT. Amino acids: CASSYSTVNTEAFF.

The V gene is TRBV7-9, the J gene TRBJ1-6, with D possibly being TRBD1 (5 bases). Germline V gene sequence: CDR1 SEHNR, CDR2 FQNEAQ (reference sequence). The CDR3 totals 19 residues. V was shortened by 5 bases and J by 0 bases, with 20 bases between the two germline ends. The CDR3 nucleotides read TGTGCCAGCAGCCTCGCCCCAGGGTCTGGGAGCTCCTATAATTCACCCCTCCACTTT. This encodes CASSLAPGSGSSYNSPLHF.

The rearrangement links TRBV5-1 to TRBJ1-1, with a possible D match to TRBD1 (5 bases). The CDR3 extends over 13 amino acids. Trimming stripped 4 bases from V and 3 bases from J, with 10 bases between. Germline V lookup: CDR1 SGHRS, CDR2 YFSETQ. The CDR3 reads CASSPRQHTEAFF. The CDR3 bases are TGCGCCAGCAGCCCAAGACAGCACACTGAAGCTTTCTTT.

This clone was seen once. The CDR3 reads CASSVPGETGELFF. CDR3 bases: TGTGCCAGCAGCGTACCCGGAGAGACCGGGGAGCTGTTTTTT. The gene calls are TRBV9 and TRBJ2-2; D unresolved. V lost 1 base to trimming and J lost 5 bases, with 9 bases between them. Germline-derived CDR1 and CDR2 are SGDLS and YYNGEE. The CDR3 runs to 14 residues.

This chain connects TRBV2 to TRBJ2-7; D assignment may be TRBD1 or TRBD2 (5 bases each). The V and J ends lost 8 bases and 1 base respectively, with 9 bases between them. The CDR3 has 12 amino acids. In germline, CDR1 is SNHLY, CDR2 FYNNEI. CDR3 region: CASSWGSYEQYF. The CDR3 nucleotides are TGTGCCAGCTCTTGGGGGTCCTACGAGCAGTACTTC. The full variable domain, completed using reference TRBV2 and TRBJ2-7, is EPEVTQTPSHQVTQMGQEVILRCVPISNHLYFYWYRQILGQKVEFLVSFYNNEISEKSEIFDDQFSVERPDGSNFTLKIRSTKLEDSAMYFCASSWGSYEQYFGPGTRLTVT.

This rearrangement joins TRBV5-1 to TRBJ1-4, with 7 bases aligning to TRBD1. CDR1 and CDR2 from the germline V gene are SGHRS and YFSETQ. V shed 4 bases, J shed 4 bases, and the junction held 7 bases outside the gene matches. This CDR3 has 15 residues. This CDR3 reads CASSNRDSLNEKLFF. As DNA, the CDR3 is TGCGCCAGCAGCAACAGGGACAGCCTTAATGAAAAACTGTTTTTT. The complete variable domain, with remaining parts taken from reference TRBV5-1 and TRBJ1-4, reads KAGVTQTPRYLIKTRGQQVTLSCSPISGHRSVSWYQQTPGQGLQFLFEYFSETQRNKGNFPGRFSGRQFSNSRSEMNVSTLELGDSALYLCASSNRDSLNEKLFFGSGTQLSVL.

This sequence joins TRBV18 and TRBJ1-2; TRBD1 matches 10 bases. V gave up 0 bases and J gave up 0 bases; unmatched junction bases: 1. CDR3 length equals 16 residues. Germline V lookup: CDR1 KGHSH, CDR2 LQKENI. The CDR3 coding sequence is TGTGCCAGCTCACCACCGGGACAGGGGTCTAACTATGGCTACACCTTC. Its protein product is CASSPPGQGSNYGYTF. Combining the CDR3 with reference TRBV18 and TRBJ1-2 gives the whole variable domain NAGVMQNPRHLVRRRGQEARLRCSPMKGHSHVYWYRQLPEEGLKFMVYLQKENIIDESGMPKERFSAEFPKEGPSILRIQQVVRGDSAAYFCASSPPGQGSNYGYTFGSGTRLTVV.

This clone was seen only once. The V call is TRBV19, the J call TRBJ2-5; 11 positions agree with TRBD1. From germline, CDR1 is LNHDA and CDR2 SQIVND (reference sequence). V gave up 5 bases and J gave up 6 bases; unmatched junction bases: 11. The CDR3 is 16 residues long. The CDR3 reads CASSHSADRGRQTQYF. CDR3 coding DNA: TGTGCCAGTAGTCATTCCGCGGACAGGGGGCGTCAGACCCAGTACTTC.